This T cell receptor beta chain was recovered during a study of CD8+CD57+ T cells in acquired aplastic anemia. About the study: CD4+ and CD8+ cells, once sorted, gave DNA averaging roughly 3 ug.

Study results and caveats: Controls and patients did not differ significantly in CD8+ Simpson's diversity.

CD8+CD57+ cell expansion, shown by flow cytometry, had occurred in the patients selected for sequencing. Patients, without exception, had severe acquired aplastic anemia. Receipt of therapy had not occurred in any patient by the time of blood sampling. Trimming took 0 bases from V and 0 from J, leaving 11 bases between them. This CDR3 comprises 16 residues. Germline CDR1 reads SGDLS; CDR2 reads YYNGEE. As for this clonotype: The target antigen is unknown.

The use of genomic DNA as template underpinned the TCR beta VDJ and CDR3 profiling. TCRdb fed the reads into MiXCR, producing one record per CDR3 protein. The sample yields roughly 280,000 distinct CDR3 sequences, under 60% seen once. This clonotype was sampled from a human donor with aplastic anemia. The V gene is TRBV9, the J gene TRBJ2-3; weak D call: TRBD2 (6 bases). Sequenced: sorted CD4+, CD8+, or CD8+CD57+ T cells (not recorded which) from PBMCs. The CDR3 loop reads CASSVALRGSTDTQYF. DNA of the CDR3: TGTGCCAGCAGCGTAGCTCTACGGGGGAGCACAGATACGCAGTATTTT.